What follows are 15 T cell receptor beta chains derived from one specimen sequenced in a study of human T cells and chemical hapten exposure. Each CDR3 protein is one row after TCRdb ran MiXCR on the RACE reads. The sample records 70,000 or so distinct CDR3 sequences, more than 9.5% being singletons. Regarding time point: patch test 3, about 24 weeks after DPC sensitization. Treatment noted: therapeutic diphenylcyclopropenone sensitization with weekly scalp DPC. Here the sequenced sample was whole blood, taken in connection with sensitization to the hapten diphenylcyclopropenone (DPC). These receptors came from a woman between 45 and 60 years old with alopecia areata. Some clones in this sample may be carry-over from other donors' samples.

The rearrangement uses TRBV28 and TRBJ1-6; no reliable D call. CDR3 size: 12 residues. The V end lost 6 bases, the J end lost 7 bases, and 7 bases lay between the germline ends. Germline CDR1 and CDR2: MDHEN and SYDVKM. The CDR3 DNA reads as TGTGCCAGCAGAGAAAGAAATTCACCCCTCCACTTT. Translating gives CASRERNSPLHF. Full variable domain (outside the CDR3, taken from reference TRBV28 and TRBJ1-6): DVKVTQSSRYLVKRTGEKVFLECVQDMDHENMFWYRQDPGLGLRLIYFSYDVKMKEKGDIPEGYSVSREKKERFSLILESASTNQTSMYLCASRERNSPLHFGNGTRLTVT.

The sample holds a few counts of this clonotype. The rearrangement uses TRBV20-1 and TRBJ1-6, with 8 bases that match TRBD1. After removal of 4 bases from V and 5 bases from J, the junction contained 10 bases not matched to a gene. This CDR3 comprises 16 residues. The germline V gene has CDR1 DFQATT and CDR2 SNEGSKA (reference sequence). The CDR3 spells CSATDRGTGDNSPLHF. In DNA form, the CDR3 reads TGCAGTGCTACCGACAGGGGTACTGGAGATAATTCACCCCTCCACTTT.

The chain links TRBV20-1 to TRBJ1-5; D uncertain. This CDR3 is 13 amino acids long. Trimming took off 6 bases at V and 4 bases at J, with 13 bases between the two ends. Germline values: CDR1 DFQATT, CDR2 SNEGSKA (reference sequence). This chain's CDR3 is CSAPQDGNQPQHF. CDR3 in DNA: TGCAGTGCCCCGCAGGACGGAAATCAGCCCCAGCATTTT.

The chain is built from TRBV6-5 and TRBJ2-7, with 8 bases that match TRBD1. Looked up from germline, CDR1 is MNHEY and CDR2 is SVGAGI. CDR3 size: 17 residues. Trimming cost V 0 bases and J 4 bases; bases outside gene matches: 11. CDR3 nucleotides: TGTGCCAGCAGTTACTCGCGGAACGACAGGGGTTTGTACGAGCAGTACTTC. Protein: CASSYSRNDRGLYEQYF.

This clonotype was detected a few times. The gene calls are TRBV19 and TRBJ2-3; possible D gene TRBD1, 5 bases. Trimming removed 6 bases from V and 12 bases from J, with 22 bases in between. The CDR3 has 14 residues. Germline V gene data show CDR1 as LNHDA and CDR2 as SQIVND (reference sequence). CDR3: CASSDLPEQDPQYF. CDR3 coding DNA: TGTGCCAGTAGCGACTTACCGGAACAGGATCCTCAGTATTTT.

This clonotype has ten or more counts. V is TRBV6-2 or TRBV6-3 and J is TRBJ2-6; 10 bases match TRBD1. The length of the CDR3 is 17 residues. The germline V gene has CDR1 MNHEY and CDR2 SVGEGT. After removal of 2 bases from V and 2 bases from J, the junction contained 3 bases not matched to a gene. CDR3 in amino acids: CASSYTGTGAGANVLTF. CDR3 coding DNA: TGTGCCAGCAGTTACACCGGGACAGGGGCTGGGGCCAACGTCCTGACTTTC.

The CDR3 sequence is CASSLALAGVYEKLFF. CDR3 nucleotide sequence: TGTGCCAGCAGCTTAGCTTTGGCAGGGGTTTACGAAAAACTGTTTTTT. The chain recombines TRBV7-6 with TRBJ1-4, with D maybe TRBD1 (6 bases). Trimming removed 0 bases from V and 8 bases from J, with 16 bases in between. The length of the CDR3 is 16 residues. Germline loops: CDR1 SGHVS, CDR2 FNYEAQ.

CDR3 in amino acids: CASSLTPGSTDTQYF. The CDR3 DNA reads as TGTGCCAGCAGTCTCACTCCCGGGAGCACAGATACGCAGTATTTT. V usage is TRBV28 and J usage is TRBJ2-3; D uncertain. This CDR3 contains 15 residues. CDR1 is MDHEN and CDR2 is SYDVKM in the germline V gene. The V end lost 5 bases, the J end lost 0 bases, and 12 bases lay between the germline ends.

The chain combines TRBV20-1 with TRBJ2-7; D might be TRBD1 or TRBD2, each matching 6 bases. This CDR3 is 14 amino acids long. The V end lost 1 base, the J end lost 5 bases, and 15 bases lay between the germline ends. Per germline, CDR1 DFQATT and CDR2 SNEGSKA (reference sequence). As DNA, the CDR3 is TGCAGTGCTAGAGGATGGGGGGCGGTTAACGAGCAGTACTTC. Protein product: CSARGWGAVNEQYF.

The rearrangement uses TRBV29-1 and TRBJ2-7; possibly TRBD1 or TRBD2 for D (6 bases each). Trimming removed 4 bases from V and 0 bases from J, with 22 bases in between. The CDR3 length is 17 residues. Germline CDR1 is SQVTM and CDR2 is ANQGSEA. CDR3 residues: CSVALPGGHSTSYEQYF. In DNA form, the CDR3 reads TGCAGCGTTGCCCTCCCCGGGGGACACTCGACCTCCTACGAGCAGTACTTC.

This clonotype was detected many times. CDR3 DNA: TGTGCCATCAGTCTACTAGACAAGGTAGATACGCAGTATTTT. It encodes CAISLLDKVDTQYF. The gene calls are TRBV10-3 and TRBJ2-3; possibly TRBD2 for D (5 bases). Per the germline V gene, CDR1 is ENHRY and CDR2 is SYGVKD. The CDR3 covers 14 residues. V dropped 5 bases and J dropped 5 bases, with 14 bases sitting between them.

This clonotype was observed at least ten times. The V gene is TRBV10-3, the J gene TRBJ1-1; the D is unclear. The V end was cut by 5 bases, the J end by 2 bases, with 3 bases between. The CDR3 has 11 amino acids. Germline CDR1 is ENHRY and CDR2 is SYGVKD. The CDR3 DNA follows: TGTGCCATCAGTAGTAACACTGAAGCTTTCTTT. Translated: CAISSNTEAFF.

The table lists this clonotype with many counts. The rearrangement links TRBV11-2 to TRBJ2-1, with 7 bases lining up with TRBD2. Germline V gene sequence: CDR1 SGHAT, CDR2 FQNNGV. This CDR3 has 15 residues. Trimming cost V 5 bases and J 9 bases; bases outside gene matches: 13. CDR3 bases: TGTGCCAGCAGCCAGCGGGCTAGCGGTACGGGTGAGCAGTTCTTC. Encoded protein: CASSQRASGTGEQFF.

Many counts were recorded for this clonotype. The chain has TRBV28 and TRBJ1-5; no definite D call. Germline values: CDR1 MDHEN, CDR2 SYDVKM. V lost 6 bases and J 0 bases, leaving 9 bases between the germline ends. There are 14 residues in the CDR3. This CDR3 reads CASRRGNSNQPQHF. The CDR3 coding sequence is TGTGCCAGCAGACGAGGGAATAGCAATCAGCCCCAGCATTTT.

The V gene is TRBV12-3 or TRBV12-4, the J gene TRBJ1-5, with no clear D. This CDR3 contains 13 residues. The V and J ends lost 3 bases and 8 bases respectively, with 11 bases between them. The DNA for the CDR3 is TGTGCCAGCAGTTTCGATGGTACTGAGCCCCAGCATTTT. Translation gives CASSFDGTEPQHF.